This T cell receptor (beta chain) emerged from a study of cytomegalovirus exposure and HLA in healthy donors. Study overall: The roughly 110 validation repertoires were reported in a later analysis to have been generated on the same platform as the approximately 700 first-cohort repertoires.

Only one count was recorded for this clone. What it binds is not known. The length of the CDR3 is 14 residues. Germline V gene lookup returns CDR1 LNHNV and CDR2 YYDKDF (reference sequence). The V gene lost 5 bases and the J gene lost 2 bases, with 13 bases spanning the gap. An approximately 130-subject validation cohort, separate from the roughly 670-subject first cohort, supplied the donors. Generated by immunoSEQ multiplex PCR, the TCRdb table keeps only in-frame clones and is missing some. Of some 130,000 clones in the sample, 85% to 90% are singletons; the top ten hold around 6%. General study findings and limits: Among TCR sequences, most were rare, though some public TCRs appeared in many donors.

The clonotype originates from a woman between 18 and 29 years old in good health and CMV-seropositive. This sequence joins TRBV15 and TRBJ2-7; D perhaps matches TRBD1 (6 bases). The specimen sequenced was PBMCs. As DNA, the CDR3 is TGTGCCACCAGCGCTGGGGGCCAGGCCTACGAGCAGTACTTC. Translation: CATSAGGQAYEQYF.